One and the same sample provided the 2 T cell receptor beta chains below, sequenced in a study of shared clonotypes between healthy human individuals. The table came from immunoSEQ multiplex PCR; TCRdb's copy has only in-frame clones and leaves some out. This table has approximately 1.4 million clones, 95% to 99% appearing once. The source material was naive CD4+ T cells sorted from blood. Specified subset: CD45RA+ positively selected. All receptors derive from a man aged 30 to 39 in good health.

For this clone: One end of the junction fails to match germline, which may point to a read error. This rearrangement joins TRBV6-1 to TRBJ2-7; the match to TRBD1 covers 7 bases. The CDR3 sequence is 15 residues long. CDR1 MNHNS and CDR2 SASEGT come from the germline V gene. This chain's CDR3 is CASKLLGQATYVQYF. CDR3 coding DNA: TGTGCCAGCAAGCTACTAGGACAGGCGACCTACGTGCAGTACTTC.

This chain uses TRBV5-6 with TRBJ1-4; a weak D match, TRBD1 (6 bases). Trimming pared 5 bases from V and 8 bases from J, leaving 13 bases between. Germline V gene data show CDR1 as SGHDT and CDR2 as YYEEEE. This CDR3 contains 13 residues. The CDR3 DNA is TGTGCCAGCAGGGGCAGGGGAGTCGAAAAACTGTTTTTT. Protein product: CASRGRGVEKLFF.